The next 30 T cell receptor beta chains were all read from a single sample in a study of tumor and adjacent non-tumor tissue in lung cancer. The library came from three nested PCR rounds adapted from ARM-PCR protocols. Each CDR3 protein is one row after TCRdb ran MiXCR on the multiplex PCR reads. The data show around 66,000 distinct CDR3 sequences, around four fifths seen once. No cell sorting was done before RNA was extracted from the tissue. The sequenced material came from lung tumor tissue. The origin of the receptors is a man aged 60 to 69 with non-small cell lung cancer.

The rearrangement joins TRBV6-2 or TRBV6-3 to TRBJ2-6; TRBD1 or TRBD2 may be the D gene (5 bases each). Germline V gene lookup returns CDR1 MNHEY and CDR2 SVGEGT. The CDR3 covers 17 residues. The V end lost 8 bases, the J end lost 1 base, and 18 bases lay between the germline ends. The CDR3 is CASGWAWGLSGANVLTF. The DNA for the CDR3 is TGTGCCAGCGGTTGGGCATGGGGGTTATCTGGGGCCAACGTCCTGACTTTC.

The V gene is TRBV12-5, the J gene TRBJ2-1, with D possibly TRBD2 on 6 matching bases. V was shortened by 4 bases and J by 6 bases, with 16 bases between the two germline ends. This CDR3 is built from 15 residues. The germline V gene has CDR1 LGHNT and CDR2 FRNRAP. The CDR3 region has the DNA TGTGCTAGTGGTTCCGGGGATAGCGGCTTCAATGAGCAGTTCTTC. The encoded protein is CASGSGDSGFNEQFF.

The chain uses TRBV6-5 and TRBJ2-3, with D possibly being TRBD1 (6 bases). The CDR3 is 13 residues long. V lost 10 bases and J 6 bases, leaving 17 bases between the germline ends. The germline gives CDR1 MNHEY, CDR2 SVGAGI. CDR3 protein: CANSPTGFDTQYF. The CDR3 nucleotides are TGTGCCAATAGCCCAACAGGGTTCGATACGCAGTATTTT.

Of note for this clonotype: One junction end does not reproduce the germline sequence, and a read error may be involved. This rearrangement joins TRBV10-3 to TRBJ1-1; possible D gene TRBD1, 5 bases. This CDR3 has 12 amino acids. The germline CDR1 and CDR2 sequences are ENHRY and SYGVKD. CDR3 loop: CGARWGRREVFF. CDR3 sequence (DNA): TGTGGCGCCAGGTGGGGGAGGCGTGAAGTTTTCTTT.

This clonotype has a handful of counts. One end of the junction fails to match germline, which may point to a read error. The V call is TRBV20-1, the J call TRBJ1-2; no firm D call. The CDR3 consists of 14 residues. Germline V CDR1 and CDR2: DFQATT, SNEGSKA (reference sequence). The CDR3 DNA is TGCGGTGCTAGAGATCTCTCGGAAAATAATGGCTACACCTTC. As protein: CGARDLSENNGYTF.

CDR3 sequence (DNA): TGTGCCAGCCGGGTGGATAGCGGGAGGGAGTACAATGAGCAGTTCTTC. Translating gives CASRVDSGREYNEQFF. The chain couples TRBV5-6 to TRBJ2-1; 11 nucleotides line up with TRBD2. V was pared by 7 bases and J by 4 bases, with 10 bases of the junction left unmatched. The CDR3 is 16 amino acids. CDR1 is SGHDT and CDR2 is YYEEEE in the germline V gene.

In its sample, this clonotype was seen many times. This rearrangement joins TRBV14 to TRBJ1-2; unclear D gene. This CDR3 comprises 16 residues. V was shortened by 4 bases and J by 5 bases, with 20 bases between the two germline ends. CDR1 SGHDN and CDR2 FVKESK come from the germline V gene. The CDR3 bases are TGTGCCAGCAGCCCAACGTCCTCAACGTCGTGGTATGGCTACACCTTC. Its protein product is CASSPTSSTSWYGYTF. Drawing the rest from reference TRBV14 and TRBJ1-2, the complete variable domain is EAGVTQFPSHSVIEKGQTVTLRCDPISGHDNLYWYRRVMGKEIKFLLHFVKESKQDESGMPNNRFLAERTGGTYSTLKVQPAELEDSGVYFCASSPTSSTSWYGYTFGSGTRLTVV.

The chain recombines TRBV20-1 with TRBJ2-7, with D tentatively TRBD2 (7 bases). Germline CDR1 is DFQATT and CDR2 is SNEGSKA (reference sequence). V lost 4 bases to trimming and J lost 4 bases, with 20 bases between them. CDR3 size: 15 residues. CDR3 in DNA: TGCAGTGCTAAGCCTCTAGTGGGAGGGGGTTACGAGCAGTACTTC. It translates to CSAKPLVGGGYEQYF.

The CDR3: CASSYQGQVGSEAFF. The CDR3 DNA reads TGTGCCAGCAGTTACCAGGGTCAGGTAGGCTCTGAAGCTTTCTTT. The chain uses TRBV6-5 and TRBJ1-1; TRBD1 is a possible D gene (5 bases). The V gene's germline CDR1 is MNHEY and CDR2 SVGAGI. CDR3 length: 15 amino acids. The V gene lost 2 bases and the J gene lost 6 bases, with 16 bases spanning the gap.

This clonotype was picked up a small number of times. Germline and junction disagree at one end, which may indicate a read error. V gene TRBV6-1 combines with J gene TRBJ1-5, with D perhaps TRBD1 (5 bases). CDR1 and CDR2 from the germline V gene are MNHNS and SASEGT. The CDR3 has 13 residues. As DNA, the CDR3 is TGTGTCAGCAGTGAGGGGTCCGGGACTATACAGCACTTT. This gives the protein CVSSEGSGTIQHF.

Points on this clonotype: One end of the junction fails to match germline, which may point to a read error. As DNA, the CDR3 is TGTGCCAGCAGTCAAGCAAGTGCACCTACCTGCGGGCACTTC. This sequence encodes CASSQASAPTCGHF. The rearrangement links TRBV6-1 to TRBJ2-7, with D possibly matching TRBD2 (5 bases). CDR3 length: 14 residues. Looked up from germline, CDR1 is MNHNS and CDR2 is SASEGT.

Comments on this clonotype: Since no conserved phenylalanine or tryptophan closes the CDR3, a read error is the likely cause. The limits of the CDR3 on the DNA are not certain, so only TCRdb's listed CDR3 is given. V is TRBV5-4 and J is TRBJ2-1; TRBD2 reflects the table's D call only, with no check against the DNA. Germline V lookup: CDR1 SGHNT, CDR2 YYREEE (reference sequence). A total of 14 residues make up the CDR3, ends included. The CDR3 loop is CASSSSGSDIELFL.

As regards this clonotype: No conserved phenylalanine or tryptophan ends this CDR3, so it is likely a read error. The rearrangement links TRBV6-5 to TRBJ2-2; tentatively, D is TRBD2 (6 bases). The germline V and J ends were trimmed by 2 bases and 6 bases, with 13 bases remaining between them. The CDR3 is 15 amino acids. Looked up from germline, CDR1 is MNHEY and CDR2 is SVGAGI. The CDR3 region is CASSYTGVRAGELFS. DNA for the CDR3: TGTGCCAGCAGTTACACGGGAGTGAGGGCCGGGGAGCTGTTTTCT.

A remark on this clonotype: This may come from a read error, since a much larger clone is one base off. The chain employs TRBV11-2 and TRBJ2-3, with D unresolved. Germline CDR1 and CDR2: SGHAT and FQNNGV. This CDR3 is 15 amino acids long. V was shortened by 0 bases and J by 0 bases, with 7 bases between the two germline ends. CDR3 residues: CASSLDVASTDTQYF. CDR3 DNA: TGTGCCAGCAGCTTAGATGTGGCTAGCACAGATACGCAGTATTTT. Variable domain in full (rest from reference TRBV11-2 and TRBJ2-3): EAGVAQSPRYKIIEKRQSVAFWCNPISGHATLYWYQQILGQGPKLLIQFQNNGVVDDSQLPKDRFSAERLKGVDSTLKIQPAKLEDSAVYLCASSLDVASTDTQYFGPGTRLTVL.

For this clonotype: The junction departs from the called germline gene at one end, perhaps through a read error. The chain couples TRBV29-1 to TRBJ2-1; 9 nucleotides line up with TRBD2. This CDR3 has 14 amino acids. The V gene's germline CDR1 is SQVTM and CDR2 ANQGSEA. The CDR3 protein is CSAGLASRYNEPFF. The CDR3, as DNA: TGCAGTGCTGGACTAGCGAGCCGCTACAATGAGCCGTTCTTC.

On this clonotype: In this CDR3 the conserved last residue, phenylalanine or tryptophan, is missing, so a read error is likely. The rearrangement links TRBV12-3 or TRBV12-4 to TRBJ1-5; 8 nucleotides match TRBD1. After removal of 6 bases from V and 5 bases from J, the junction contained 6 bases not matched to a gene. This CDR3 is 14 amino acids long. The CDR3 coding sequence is TGTGCCAGCAGCCTGGACAGGGCGGATCAGCCCCAGCATTGT. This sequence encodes CASSLDRADQPQHC.

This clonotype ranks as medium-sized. The chain's CDR3 is CASSPSPRVVDFF. The CDR3 DNA reads TGTGCCAGCAGCCCCTCTCCTCGAGTGGTAGATTTCTTT. The chain employs TRBV7-8 and TRBJ1-1; D is ambiguous. The ends were cut back, 5 bases at V and 13 bases at J, with 20 bases in the middle. The germline CDR1 and CDR2 sequences are SGHVS and FQNEAQ. This CDR3 comprises 13 residues.

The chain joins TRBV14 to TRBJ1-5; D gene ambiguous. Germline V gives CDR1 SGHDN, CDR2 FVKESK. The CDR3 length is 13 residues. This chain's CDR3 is CTSSISRNQPQHF. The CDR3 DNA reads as TGTACGAGCAGCATATCGCGCAATCAGCCCCAGCATTTT. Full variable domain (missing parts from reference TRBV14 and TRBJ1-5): EAGVTQFPSHSVIEKGQTVTLRCDPISGHDNLYWYRRVMGKEIKFLLHFVKESKQDESGMPNNRFLAERTGGTYSTLKVQPAELEDSGVYFCTSSISRNQPQHFGDGTRLSIL.

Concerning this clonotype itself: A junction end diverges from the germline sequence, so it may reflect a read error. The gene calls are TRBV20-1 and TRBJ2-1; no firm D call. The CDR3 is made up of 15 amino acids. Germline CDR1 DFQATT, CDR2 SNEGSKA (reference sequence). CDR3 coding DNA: TGCAGTGCCCACCTGACTCACAGCTCCTACAGTGAGCAGTTCTTC. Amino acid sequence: CSAHLTHSSYSEQFF.

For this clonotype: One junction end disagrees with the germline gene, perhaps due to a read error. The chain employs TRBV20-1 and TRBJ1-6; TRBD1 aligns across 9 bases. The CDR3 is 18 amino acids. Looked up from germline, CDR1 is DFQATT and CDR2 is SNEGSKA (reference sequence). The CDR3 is CSASMPGQGTSYNSLLHF. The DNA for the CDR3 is TGCAGTGCTAGTATGCCGGGACAGGGAACCTCCTATAATTCACTCCTCCACTTT.

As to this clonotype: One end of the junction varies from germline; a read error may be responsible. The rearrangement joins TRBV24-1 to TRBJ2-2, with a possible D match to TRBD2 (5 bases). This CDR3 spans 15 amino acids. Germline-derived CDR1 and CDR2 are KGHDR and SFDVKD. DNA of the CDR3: TGTGCCACCAGTGATATTGGGGTCGACACCGGGGAGCTGTTATTT. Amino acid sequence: CATSDIGVDTGELLF.

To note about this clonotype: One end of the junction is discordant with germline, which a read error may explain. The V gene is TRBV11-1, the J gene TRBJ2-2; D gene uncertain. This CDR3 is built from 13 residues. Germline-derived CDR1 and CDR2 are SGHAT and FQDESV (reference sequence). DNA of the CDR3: TGTACCAGCAGCTTAATCAGCACCGGGGAGCTGTTTTTT. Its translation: CTSSLISTGELFF.

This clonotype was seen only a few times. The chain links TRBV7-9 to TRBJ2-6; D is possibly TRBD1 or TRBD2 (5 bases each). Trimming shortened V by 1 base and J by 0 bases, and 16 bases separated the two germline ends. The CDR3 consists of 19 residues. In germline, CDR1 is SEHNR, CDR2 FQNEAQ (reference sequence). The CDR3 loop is CASSLGLNGAFSGANVLTF. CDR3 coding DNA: TGTGCCAGCAGCTTAGGTTTGAACGGGGCCTTCTCTGGGGCCAACGTCCTGACTTTC.

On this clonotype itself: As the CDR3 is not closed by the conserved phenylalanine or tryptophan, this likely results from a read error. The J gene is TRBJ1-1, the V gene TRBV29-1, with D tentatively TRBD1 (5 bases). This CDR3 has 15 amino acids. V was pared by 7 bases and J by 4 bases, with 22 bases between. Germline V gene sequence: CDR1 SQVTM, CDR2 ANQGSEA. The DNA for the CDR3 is TGCAGCGCTGGAGGAGGTGGGGGGGTTCTCACTGAAGCTTTCATT. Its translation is CSAGGGGGVLTEAFI.

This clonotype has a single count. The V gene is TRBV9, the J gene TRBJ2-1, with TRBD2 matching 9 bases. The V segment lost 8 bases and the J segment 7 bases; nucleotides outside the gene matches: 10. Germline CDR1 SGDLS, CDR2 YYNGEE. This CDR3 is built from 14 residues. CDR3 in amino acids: CASSLGLASNEQFF. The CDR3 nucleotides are TGTGCCAGTAGCTTAGGACTAGCGTCGAATGAGCAGTTCTTC.

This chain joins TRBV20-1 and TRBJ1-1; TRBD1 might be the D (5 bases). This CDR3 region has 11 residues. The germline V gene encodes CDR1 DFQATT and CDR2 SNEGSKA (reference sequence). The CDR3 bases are TGCAATGCGTCGAGAGGGGCGGAGGCTTTCTTT. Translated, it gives CNASRGAEAFF.

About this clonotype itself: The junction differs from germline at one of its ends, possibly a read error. In nucleotides, the CDR3 is TGTGCCAGCAGTTACTGGGGCAGTCTCAATGAGCAGCTCTTC. Residues: CASSYWGSLNEQLF. This rearrangement joins TRBV6-6 to TRBJ2-1; a possible D gene is TRBD1 (5 bases). This CDR3 is 14 amino acids long. CDR1 and CDR2 from the germline V gene are MNHNY and SVGAGI (reference sequence).

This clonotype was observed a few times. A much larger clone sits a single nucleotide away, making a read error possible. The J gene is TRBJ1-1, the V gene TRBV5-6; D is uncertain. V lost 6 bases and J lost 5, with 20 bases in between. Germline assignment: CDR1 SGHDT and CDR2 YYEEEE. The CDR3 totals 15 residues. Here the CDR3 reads CASNSRQILGTEAFF. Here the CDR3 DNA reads TGTGCCAGCAACTCTAGACAAATCTTGGGGACTGAAGCTTTCTTT.

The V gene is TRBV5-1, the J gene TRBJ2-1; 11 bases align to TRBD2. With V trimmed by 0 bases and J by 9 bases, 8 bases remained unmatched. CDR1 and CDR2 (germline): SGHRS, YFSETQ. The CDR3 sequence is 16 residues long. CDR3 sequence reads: CASSLDTSGSVIEQFF. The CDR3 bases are TGCGCCAGCAGCTTGGATACTAGCGGGAGTGTGATTGAGCAGTTCTTC. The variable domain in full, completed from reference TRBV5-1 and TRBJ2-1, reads KAGVTQTPRYLIKTRGQQVTLSCSPISGHRSVSWYQQTPGQGLQFLFEYFSETQRNKGNFPGRFSGRQFSNSRSEMNVSTLELGDSALYLCASSLDTSGSVIEQFFGPGTRLTVL.

The CDR3 nucleotides read TGTGCCAGCAGTTACTCGAGGCGGGAGACGAGCGAACAATACTTC. It specifies CASSYSRRETSEQYF. This chain uses TRBV6-5 with TRBJ2-7; 7 bases map to TRBD2. The CDR3 is 15 residues long. V shed 0 bases, J shed 13 bases, and the junction held 15 bases outside the gene matches. Germline assignment: CDR1 MNHEY and CDR2 SVGAGI.